This T cell receptor (beta chain) was profiled in a study of blood T cell repertoires in COVID-19. Study-wide background: Italy, Spain and the United States were the sources of the convalescent and acute COVID-19 samples. The analysed material was cDNA or gDNA that came from T cells, B-cell-depleted T cells, or PBMCs.

Per the authors' pipeline: It was from reference gene primer amplification that nucleated cell counts were estimated. The data were produced by immunoSEQ multiplex PCR, yet TCRdb's version contains in-frame clones alone and is incomplete. V, J and clone size derive from that table, while D and trimming were established from the DNA sequence. This sample has around 250,000 clones, with about 80% found just once. The trim removed 4 bases at V and 6 bases at J, leaving 2 bases unmatched. This CDR3 has 15 amino acids. The germline V gene has CDR1 LGHNA and CDR2 YNFKEQ. Sequenced material: peripheral blood. This TCR was sampled from a man aged 50-60 years with active or convalescent COVID-19. The rearrangement links TRBV4-2 to TRBJ2-3; 15 bases map to TRBD2. Written as DNA, the CDR3 is TGTGCCAGCAGCCGCGGGACTAGCGGGGGGGATACGCAGTATTTT. Protein sequence: CASSRGTSGGDTQYF.